This T cell receptor (beta chain) derives from a study of shared clonotypes between healthy human individuals. Points from the study as a whole: Larger estimated richness was generally recorded for naive subsets relative to memory subsets.

The assay was immunoSEQ multiplex PCR, and TCRdb's table has in-frame clones only and misses some. The table shows about 2,500,000 clones, with 85% to 95% occurring only once. Each sample came from a Caucasian adult donor living in Nashville, Tennessee. Germline lookup yields CDR1 MNHEY and CDR2 SVGAGI. The CDR3 contains 15 residues. Trimming at V came to 6 bases and at J to 2 bases, leaving 7 bases not matched to a gene. A remark on this clone: The antigen remains undetermined.

Sequenced: naive CD4+ T cells sorted from blood. Subset meaning: CD45RA+ positively selected. The clonotype originates from a man aged 18 to 29 in good health. The V call is TRBV6-5, the J call TRBJ2-3, with 8 nucleotides matching TRBD2. The CDR3 sequence is CASSSGRGVTDTQYF. As DNA, the CDR3 is TGTGCCAGCAGCTCCGGGAGGGGGGTCACAGATACGCAGTATTTT.